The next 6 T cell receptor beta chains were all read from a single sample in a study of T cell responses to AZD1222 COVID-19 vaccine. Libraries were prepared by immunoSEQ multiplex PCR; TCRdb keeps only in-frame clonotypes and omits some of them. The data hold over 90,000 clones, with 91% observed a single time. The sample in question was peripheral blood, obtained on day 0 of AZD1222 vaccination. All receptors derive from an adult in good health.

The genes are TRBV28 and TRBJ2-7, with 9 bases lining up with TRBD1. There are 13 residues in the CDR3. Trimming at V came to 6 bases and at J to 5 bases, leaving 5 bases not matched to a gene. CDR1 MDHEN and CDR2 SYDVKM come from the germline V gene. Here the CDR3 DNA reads TGTGCCAGCAGCCGGGACAGGGATGACGAGCAGTACTTC. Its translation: CASSRDRDDEQYF. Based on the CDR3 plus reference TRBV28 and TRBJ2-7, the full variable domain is DVKVTQSSRYLVKRTGEKVFLECVQDMDHENMFWYRQDPGLGLRLIYFSYDVKMKEKGDIPEGYSVSREKKERFSLILESASTNQTSMYLCASSRDRDDEQYFGPGTRLTVT.

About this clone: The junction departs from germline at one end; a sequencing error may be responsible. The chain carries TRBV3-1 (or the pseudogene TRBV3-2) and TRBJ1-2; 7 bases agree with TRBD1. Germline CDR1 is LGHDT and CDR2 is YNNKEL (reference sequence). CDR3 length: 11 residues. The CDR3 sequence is CASSQRGPPAF. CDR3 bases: TGTGCCAGCAGCCAGAGGGGGCCCCCGGCCTTC.

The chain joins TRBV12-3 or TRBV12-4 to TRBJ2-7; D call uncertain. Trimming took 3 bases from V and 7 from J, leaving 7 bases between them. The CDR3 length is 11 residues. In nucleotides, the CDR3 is TGTGCCAGCAGTTTTGTCGGGGAGCAGTACTTC. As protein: CASSFVGEQYF.

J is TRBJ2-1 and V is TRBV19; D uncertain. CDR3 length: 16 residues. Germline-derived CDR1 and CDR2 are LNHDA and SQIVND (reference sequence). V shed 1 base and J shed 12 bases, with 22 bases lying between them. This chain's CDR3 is CASSIASAGPRRGQFF. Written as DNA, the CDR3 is TGTGCCAGTAGTATAGCTTCGGCAGGTCCCCGGCGTGGGCAGTTCTTC.

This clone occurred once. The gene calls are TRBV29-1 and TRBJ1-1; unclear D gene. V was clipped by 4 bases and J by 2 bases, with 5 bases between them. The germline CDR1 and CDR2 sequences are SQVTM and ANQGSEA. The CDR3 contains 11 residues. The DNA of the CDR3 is TGCAGCGTTGCGAGAAACACTGAAGCTTTCTTT. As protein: CSVARNTEAFF.

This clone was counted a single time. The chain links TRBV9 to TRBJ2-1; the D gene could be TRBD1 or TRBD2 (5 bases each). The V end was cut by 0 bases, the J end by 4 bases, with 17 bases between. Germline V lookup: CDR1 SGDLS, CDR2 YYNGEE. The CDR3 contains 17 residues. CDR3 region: CASSVARDGKSYNEQFF. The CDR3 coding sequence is TGTGCCAGCAGCGTAGCCCGGGACGGGAAATCTTACAATGAGCAGTTCTTC.